Given below is one T cell receptor (beta chain) in context. This sample also contains other DNA sequences that code for the same CDR3. The CDR3 has 13 residues. V was pared by 0 bases and J by 4 bases, with 6 bases between. Germline V gene data show CDR1 as SGHRS and CDR2 as YFSETQ. These data belong to a study of shared clonotypes between healthy human individuals. Libraries were prepared by immunoSEQ multiplex PCR; TCRdb keeps only in-frame clonotypes and omits some of them. The repertoire holds approximately 2.5 million clones, with approximately 93% as singletons. The clonotype comes from a man aged 18 to 30 in good health. Some clones in this sample may be carry-over from other donors' samples. The gene calls are TRBV5-1 and TRBJ2-3; no reliable D call. The sequencing sample was made of naive CD4+ T cells from PBMCs. Subset indicated: CD45RA+ positively selected. DNA of the CDR3: TGCGCCAGCAGCTTGGATTTGGCAGATACGCAGTATTTT. Protein sequence: CASSLDLADTQYF.